These 14 T cell receptor beta chains were all obtained from the same sample, sequenced in a study of blood T cell repertoires in COVID-19. Profiled with immunoSEQ multiplex PCR; TCRdb holds only in-frame clones, not every one. This table holds a few hundred thousand clones, more than 70% found once. Sequencing input: peripheral blood. These receptors were obtained from a woman aged 40 to 49 who had recovered from COVID-19.

V and J are TRBV3-1 (or the pseudogene TRBV3-2) and TRBJ2-7, with 13 bases matching TRBD2. Per germline, CDR1 LGHDT and CDR2 YNNKEL (reference sequence). Trimming cost V 2 bases and J 9 bases; bases outside gene matches: 7. This CDR3 has 15 residues. CDR3 region: CASSQLPTSGGGQYF. The CDR3 nucleotides are TGTGCCAGCAGCCAACTCCCTACTAGCGGGGGGGGGCAGTACTTC.

The chain recombines TRBV4-2 with TRBJ1-5; 7 bases fit TRBD1. The germline gives CDR1 LGHNA, CDR2 YNFKEQ. CDR3 length equals 15 residues. Trimming took 0 bases from V and 7 from J; bases not matched to a gene: 6. The CDR3 bases are TGTGCCAGCAGCCAAGATAGACAGGGCGGCCAGCCCCAGCATTTT. Translation gives CASSQDRQGGQPQHF.

The chain carries TRBV15 and TRBJ1-4; TRBD1 matches at 7 bases. Germline CDR1 reads LNHNV; CDR2 reads YYDKDF (reference sequence). V dropped 0 bases and J dropped 10; count of bases not matched to a gene: 11. The length of the CDR3 is 16 residues. The CDR3 loop reads CATSREPRGARGKLFF. In nucleotides, the CDR3 is TGTGCCACCAGCAGAGAGCCCAGGGGGGCCCGGGGAAAACTGTTTTTT.

The V and J genes are TRBV12-1 and TRBJ2-3; the table assigns TRBD2, which was not confirmed against the DNA. TRBV12-1 is a known pseudogene. The CDR3 totals 16 residues. The CDR3 region has the DNA TGTGCCAGCAGCCCCCCCGCGGGAGACCCTTCGGATACGCAGTATTTT. Translation: CASSPPAGDPSDTQYF.

The table lists this clone with a count of one. The chain employs TRBV5-5 and TRBJ2-7; weak D call: TRBD2 (5 bases). Trimming shortened V by 4 bases and J by 2 bases, and 13 bases separated the two germline ends. CDR1 and CDR2 (germline): SGHKS, YYEKEE (reference sequence). The CDR3 is 14 residues long. The CDR3 sequence: CASSPEPGAYEQYF. Written as DNA, the CDR3 is TGTGCCAGCAGCCCGGAACCCGGGGCCTACGAGCAGTACTTC.

The V gene is TRBV3-1 (or the pseudogene TRBV3-2), the J gene TRBJ2-7; 9 positions match TRBD2. Trimming at V came to 1 base and at J to 2 bases, leaving 3 bases not matched to a gene. Germline V gives CDR1 LGHDT, CDR2 YNNKEL (reference sequence). This CDR3 is 15 amino acids long. The CDR3 DNA reads TGTGCCAGCAGCCAAGTTCTAGCGGGGCCCTACGAGCAGTACTTC. Protein product: CASSQVLAGPYEQYF.

The chain employs TRBV1 and TRBJ2-3; TRBD2 is taken as the D call from the table, unchecked against the DNA. TRBV1 corresponds to a pseudogene. CDR3 length: 16 amino acids. CDR3 in amino acids: CTSSQGRGTSTDTQYF. The CDR3 nucleotides read TGCACCAGCAGCCAAGGGAGGGGAACTAGCACAGATACGCAGTATTTT.

V is TRBV11-3 and J is TRBJ1-3; D might be TRBD1 (5 bases). The CDR3 has 16 amino acids. In germline, CDR1 is SGHNT, CDR2 YENEEA. V lost 5 bases, J lost 0 bases, and 14 bases lay in between. CDR3 sequence reads: CASSPRGGSSGNTIYF. CDR3 bases: TGTGCCAGCAGCCCACGGGGCGGGAGCTCTGGAAACACCATATATTTT.

The V call is TRBV18, the J call TRBJ1-2, with D unresolved. This CDR3 spans 16 amino acids. Between the trimmed V and J ends, which lost 2 bases and 10 bases, there was a span of 23 bases. Germline CDR1 KGHSH, CDR2 LQKENI. The CDR3 DNA sequence: TGTGCCAGCTCACCATTGGGAGCGGGTTCGTCAAATGACTACACCTTC. Residues: CASSPLGAGSSNDYTF.

This sequence joins TRBV4-1 and TRBJ2-5; D possibly corresponds to TRBD2 (7 bases). Germline V gene data show CDR1 as MGHRA and CDR2 as YSYEKL. The length of the CDR3 is 17 residues. V gave up 0 bases and J gave up 5 bases, with 19 bases separating them. CDR3 bases: TGCGCCAGCAGCCAAGAGGGGGGGACAAGGGGCTCGGAGACCCAGTACTTC. Its translation is CASSQEGGTRGSETQYF.

This chain connects TRBV9 to TRBJ2-5, with 8 bases aligning to TRBD2. CDR3 size: 14 residues. The germline V gene encodes CDR1 SGDLS and CDR2 YYNGEE. Germline trimming cut 0 bases from V and 5 bases from J; bases unmatched to any gene: 3. As DNA, the CDR3 is TGTGCCAGCAGCGTAGAGTTAGCGGGGGAGACCCAGTACTTC. This codes for CASSVELAGETQYF.

The rearrangement links TRBV29-1 to TRBJ1-2, with D perhaps matching TRBD1 (5 bases). Trimming left V 1 base short and J 13 bases short, with 16 bases between. The CDR3 is 12 residues long. CDR1 and CDR2 (germline): SQVTM, ANQGSEA. CDR3 in amino acids: CSVEGPEEGPTF. CDR3 nucleotides: TGCAGCGTTGAAGGACCGGAGGAGGGACCCACCTTC.

The chain carries TRBV5-4 and TRBJ1-1, with 10 bases lining up with TRBD1. Germline lookup yields CDR1 SGHNT and CDR2 YYREEE (reference sequence). The junction had 4 bases not matched to a gene; V was cut back by 4 bases and J by 1 base. CDR3 length equals 15 residues. The CDR3 sequence: CASSSGQGGNTEAFF. In DNA, the CDR3 is TGTGCCAGCAGCAGCGGACAGGGGGGGAACACTGAAGCTTTCTTT.

This chain connects TRBV5-1 to TRBJ2-1, with D hard to call. The CDR3 has 15 amino acids. Germline V gene data show CDR1 as SGHRS and CDR2 as YFSETQ. The V end lost 4 bases, the J end lost 0 bases, and 11 bases lay between the germline ends. CDR3: CASSTDWSSYNEQFF. The CDR3 DNA follows: TGCGCCAGCAGCACCGACTGGAGCTCCTACAATGAGCAGTTCTTC.